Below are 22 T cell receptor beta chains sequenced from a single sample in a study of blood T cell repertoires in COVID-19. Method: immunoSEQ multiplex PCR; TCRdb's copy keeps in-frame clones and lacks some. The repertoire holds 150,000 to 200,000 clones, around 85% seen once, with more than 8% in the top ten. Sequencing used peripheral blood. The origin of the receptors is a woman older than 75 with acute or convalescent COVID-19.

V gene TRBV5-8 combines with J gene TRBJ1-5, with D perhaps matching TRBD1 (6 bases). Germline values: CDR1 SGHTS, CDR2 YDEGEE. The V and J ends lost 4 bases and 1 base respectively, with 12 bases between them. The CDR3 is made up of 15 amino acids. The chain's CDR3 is CASSEQGTSNQPQHF. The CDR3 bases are TGTGCCAGCAGCGAACAGGGTACCAGCAATCAGCCCCAGCATTTT.

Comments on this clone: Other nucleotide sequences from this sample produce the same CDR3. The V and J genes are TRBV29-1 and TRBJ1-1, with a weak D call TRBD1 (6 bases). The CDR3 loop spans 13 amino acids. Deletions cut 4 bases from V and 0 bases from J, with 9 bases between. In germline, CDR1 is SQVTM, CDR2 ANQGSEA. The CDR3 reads CSVVGQLNTEAFF. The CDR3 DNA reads TGCAGCGTTGTTGGACAGCTGAACACTGAAGCTTTCTTT.

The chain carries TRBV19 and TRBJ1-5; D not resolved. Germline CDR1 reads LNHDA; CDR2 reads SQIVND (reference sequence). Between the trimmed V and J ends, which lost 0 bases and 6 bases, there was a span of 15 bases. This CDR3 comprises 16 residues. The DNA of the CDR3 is TGTGCCAGTAGTATAGACCCAGGATTGGCGGGTCAGCCCCAGCATTTT. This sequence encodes CASSIDPGLAGQPQHF. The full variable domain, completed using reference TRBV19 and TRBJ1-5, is DGGITQSPKYLFRKEGQNVTLSCEQNLNHDAMYWYRQDPGQGLRLIYYSQIVNDFQKGDIAEGYSVSREKKESFPLTVTSAQKNPTAFYLCASSIDPGLAGQPQHFGDGTRLSIL.

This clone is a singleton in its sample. CDR3 DNA: TGTGCCACCCAGGACAGGGGGCAAGGCGGGGAGCTGTTTTTT. It translates to CATQDRGQGGELFF. The rearrangement uses TRBV5-5 and TRBJ2-2; 11 bases are a match to TRBD1. This CDR3 has 14 amino acids. Germline CDR1 and CDR2: SGHKS and YYEKEE (reference sequence). The V segment lost 9 bases and the J segment 7 bases; nucleotides outside the gene matches: 8.

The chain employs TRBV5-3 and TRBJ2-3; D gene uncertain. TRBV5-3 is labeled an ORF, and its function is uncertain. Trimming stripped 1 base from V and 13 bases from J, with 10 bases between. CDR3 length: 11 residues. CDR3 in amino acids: CARSLSPRKYF. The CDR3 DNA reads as TGTGCCAGAAGCTTGTCCCCCAGAAAGTATTTT.

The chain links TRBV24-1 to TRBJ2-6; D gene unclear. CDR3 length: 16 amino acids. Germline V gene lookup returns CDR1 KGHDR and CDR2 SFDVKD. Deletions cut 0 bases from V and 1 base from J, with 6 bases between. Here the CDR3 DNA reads TGTGCCACCAGTGATTTGCGGGTGTCTGGGGCCAACGTCCTGACTTTC. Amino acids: CATSDLRVSGANVLTF.

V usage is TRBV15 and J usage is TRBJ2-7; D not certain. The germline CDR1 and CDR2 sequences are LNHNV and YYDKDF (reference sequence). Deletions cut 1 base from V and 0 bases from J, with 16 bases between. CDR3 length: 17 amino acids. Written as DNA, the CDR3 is TGTGCCACCAGCAGAGGAATTCAGTCCGCCGCCTCCTACGAGCAGTACTTC. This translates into CATSRGIQSAASYEQYF.

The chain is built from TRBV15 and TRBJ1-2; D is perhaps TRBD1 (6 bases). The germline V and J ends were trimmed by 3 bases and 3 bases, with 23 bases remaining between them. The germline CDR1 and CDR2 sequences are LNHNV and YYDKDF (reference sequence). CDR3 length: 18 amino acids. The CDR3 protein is CATSRNQGTRPLHYGYTF. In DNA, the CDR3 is TGTGCCACCAGCAGGAACCAGGGGACGCGGCCCTTACACTATGGCTACACCTTC.

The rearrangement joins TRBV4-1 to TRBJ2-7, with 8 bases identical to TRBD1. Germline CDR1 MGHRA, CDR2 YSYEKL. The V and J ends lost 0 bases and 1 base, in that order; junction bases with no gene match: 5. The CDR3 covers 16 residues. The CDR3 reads CASSQEPQGASYEQYF. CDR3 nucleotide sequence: TGCGCCAGCAGCCAAGAGCCGCAGGGGGCATCCTACGAGCAGTACTTC.

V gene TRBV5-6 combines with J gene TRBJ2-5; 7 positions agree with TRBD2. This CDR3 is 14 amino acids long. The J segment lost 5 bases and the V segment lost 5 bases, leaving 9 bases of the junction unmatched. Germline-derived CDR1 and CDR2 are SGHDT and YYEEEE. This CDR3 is CASSSGWRGETQYF. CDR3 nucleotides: TGTGCCAGCAGTTCAGGTTGGCGGGGGGAGACCCAGTACTTC.

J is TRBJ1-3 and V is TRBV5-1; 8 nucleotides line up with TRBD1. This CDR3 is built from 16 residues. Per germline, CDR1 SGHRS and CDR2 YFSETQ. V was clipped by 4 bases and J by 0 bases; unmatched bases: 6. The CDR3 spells CASSPGTGLSGNTIYF. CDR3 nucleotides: TGCGCCAGCAGCCCGGGGACAGGCCTCTCTGGAAACACCATATATTTT.

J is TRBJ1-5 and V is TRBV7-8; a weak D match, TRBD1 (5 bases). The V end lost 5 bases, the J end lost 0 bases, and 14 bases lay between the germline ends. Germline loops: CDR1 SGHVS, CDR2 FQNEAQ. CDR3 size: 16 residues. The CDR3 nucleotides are TGTGCCAGCAGCCTTTCCGGGGGGTATAGCAATCAGCCCCAGCATTTT. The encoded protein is CASSLSGGYSNQPQHF.

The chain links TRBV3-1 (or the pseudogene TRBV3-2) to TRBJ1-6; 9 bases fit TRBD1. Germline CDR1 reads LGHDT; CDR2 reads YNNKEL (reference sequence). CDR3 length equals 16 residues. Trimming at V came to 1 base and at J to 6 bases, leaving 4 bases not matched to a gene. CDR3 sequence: CASSQVGQGGNSPLHF. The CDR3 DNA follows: TGTGCCAGCAGCCAAGTGGGACAGGGTGGTAATTCACCCCTCCACTTT.

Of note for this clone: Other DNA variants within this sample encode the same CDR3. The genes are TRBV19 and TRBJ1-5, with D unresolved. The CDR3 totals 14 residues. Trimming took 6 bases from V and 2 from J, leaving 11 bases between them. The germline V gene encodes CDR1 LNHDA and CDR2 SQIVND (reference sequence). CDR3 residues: CASSLRAGNQPQHF. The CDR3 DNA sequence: TGTGCCAGTAGCCTGCGGGCGGGCAATCAGCCCCAGCATTTT.

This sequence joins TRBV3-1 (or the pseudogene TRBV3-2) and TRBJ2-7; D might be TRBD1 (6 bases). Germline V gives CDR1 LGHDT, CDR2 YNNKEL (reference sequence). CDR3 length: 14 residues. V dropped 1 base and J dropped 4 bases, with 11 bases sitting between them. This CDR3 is CASSQGSRGYEQYF. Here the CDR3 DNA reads TGTGCCAGCAGCCAAGGTTCCAGGGGTTACGAGCAGTACTTC.

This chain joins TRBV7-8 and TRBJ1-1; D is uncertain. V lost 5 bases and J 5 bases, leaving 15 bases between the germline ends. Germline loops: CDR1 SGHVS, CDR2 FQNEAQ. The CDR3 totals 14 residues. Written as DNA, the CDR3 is TGTGCCAGCAGCCGAGGAGGGAAGGGTACTGAAGCTTTCTTT. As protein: CASSRGGKGTEAFF.

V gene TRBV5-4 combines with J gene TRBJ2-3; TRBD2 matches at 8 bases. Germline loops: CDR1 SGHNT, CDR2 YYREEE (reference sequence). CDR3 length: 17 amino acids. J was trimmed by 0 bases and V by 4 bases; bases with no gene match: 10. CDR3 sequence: CASSPGTRLLSTDTQYF. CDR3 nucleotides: TGTGCCAGCAGCCCTGGGACTAGGCTTTTGAGCACAGATACGCAGTATTTT.

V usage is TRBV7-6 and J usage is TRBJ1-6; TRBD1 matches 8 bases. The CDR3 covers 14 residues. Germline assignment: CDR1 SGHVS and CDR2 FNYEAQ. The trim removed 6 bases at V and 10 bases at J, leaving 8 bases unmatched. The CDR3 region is CASRARGRGSPLHF. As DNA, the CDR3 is TGTGCCAGCAGGGCCAGGGGGCGCGGATCACCCCTCCACTTT.

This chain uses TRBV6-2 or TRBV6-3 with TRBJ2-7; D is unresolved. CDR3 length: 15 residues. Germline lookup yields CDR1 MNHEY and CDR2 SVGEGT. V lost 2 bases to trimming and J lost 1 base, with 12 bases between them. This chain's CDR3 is CASSYLAVRSYEQYF. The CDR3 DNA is TGTGCCAGCAGTTACCTCGCCGTGAGGTCCTACGAGCAGTACTTC.

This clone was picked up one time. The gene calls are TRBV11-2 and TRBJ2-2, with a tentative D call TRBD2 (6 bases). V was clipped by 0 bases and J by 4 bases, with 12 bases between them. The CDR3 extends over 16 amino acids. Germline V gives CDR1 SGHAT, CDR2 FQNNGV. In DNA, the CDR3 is TGTGCCAGCAGCTTAGAGGCGACTAGTCTCACCGGGGAGCTGTTTTTT. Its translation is CASSLEATSLTGELFF.

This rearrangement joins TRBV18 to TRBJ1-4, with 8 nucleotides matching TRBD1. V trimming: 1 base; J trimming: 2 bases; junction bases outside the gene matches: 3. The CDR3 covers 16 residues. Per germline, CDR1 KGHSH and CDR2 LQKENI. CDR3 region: CASSPRQGATNEKLFF. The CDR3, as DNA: TGTGCCAGCTCACCACGCCAGGGGGCGACTAATGAAAAACTGTTTTTT.

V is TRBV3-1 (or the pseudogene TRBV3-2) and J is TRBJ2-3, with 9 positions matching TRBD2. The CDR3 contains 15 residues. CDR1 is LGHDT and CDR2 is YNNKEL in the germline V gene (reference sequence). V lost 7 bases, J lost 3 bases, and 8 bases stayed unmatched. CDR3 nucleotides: TGTGCCAGCACCGGGACTAGCAGACTTACAGATACGCAGTATTTT. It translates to CASTGTSRLTDTQYF.